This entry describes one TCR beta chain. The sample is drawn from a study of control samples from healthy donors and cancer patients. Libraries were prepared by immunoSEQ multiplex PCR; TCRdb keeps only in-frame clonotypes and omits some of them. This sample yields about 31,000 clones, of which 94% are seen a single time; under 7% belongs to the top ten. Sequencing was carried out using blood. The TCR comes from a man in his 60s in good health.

The CDR3 here is CASSDGQNTEAFF. In DNA form, the CDR3 reads TGTGCCAGCTCGGACGGACAGAACACTGAAGCTTTCTTT. The chain uses TRBV18 and TRBJ1-1; tentatively, D is TRBD1 (5 bases). Per germline, CDR1 KGHSH and CDR2 LQKENI. V gave up 6 bases and J gave up 1 base, with 9 bases separating them. This CDR3 has 13 amino acids. Using reference TRBV18 and TRBJ1-1 for the parts outside the CDR3, the full variable domain is NAGVMQNPRHLVRRRGQEARLRCSPMKGHSHVYWYRQLPEEGLKFMVYLQKENIIDESGMPKERFSAEFPKEGPSILRIQQVVRGDSAAYFCASSDGQNTEAFFGQGTRLTVV.